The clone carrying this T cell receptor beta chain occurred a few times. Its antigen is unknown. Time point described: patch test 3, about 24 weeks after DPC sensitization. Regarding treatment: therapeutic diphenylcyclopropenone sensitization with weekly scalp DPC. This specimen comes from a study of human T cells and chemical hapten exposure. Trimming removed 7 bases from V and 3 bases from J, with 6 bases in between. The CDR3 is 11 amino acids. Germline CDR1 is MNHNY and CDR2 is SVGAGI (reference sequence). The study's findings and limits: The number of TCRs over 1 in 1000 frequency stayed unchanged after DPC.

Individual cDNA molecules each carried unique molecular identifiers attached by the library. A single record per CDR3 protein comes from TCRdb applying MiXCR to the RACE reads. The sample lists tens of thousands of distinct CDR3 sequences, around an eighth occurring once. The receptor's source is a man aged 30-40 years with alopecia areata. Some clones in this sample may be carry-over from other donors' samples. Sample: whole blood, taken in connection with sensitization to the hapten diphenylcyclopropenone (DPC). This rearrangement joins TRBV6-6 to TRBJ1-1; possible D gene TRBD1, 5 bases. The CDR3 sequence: CASTRDTEAFF. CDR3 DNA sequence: TGTGCCAGCACCAGGGACACTGAAGCTTTCTTT.